The 16 T cell receptor beta chains reported below all come from one sample, sequenced in a study of naive and memory T cell subsets. The SP2 primer and nested alpha and beta constant region primers amplified ligated cDNA in four rounds. MiXCR, applied by TCRdb to the UMI-ligation and nested PCR reads, yields one record per CDR3 protein. The table includes 35,000 to 40,000 distinct CDR3 sequences, about 11% detected once. The treatment denotes: skin biopsy from PPD injection site in Mantoux-positive individual. The library had UMIs added by 3' ligation of an oligonucleotide to TCR cDNA. The material sequenced was skin, taken from a tuberculin skin test site. These receptor sequences come from an adult in good health.

V and J are TRBV2 and TRBJ2-7, with 9 bases aligning to TRBD1. The CDR3 runs 13 residues. With 6 bases clipped from V and 1 base from J, the junction kept 1 base outside the gene matches. Per germline, CDR1 SNHLY and CDR2 FYNNEI. The CDR3 is CASRDRGSYEQYF. In nucleotides, the CDR3 is TGTGCCAGCAGGGACAGGGGTTCCTACGAGCAGTACTTC.

This clonotype was seen a handful of times. The rearrangement uses TRBV28 and TRBJ2-7, with D possibly TRBD2 on 6 matching bases. Germline V gene sequence: CDR1 MDHEN, CDR2 SYDVKM. This CDR3 is 14 amino acids long. Deletions cut 6 bases from V and 2 bases from J, with 14 bases between. In DNA form, the CDR3 reads TGTGCCAGCAGAAGGGTGGGGGGTGCCTACGAGCAGTACTTC. The encoded protein is CASRRVGGAYEQYF. The full variable domain, with the rest looked up from reference TRBV28 and TRBJ2-7, is DVKVTQSSRYLVKRTGEKVFLECVQDMDHENMFWYRQDPGLGLRLIYFSYDVKMKEKGDIPEGYSVSREKKERFSLILESASTNQTSMYLCASRRVGGAYEQYFGPGTRLTVT.

The CDR3 nucleotides are TGTGCCAGCTCGAGGTCTGGAAACACCATATATTTT. Translated: CASSRSGNTIYF. V is TRBV3-1 and J is TRBJ1-3, with D uncertain. V was cut by 8 bases and J by 1 base, with 6 bases left in between. This CDR3 has 12 amino acids. The germline CDR1 and CDR2 sequences are LGHDT and YNNKEL (reference sequence). The full variable domain, rest sourced from reference TRBV3-1 and TRBJ1-3, is DTAVSQTPKYLVTQMGNDKSIKCEQNLGHDTMYWYKQDSKKFLKIMFSYNNKELIINETVPNRFSPKSPDKAHLNLHINSLELGDSAVYFCASSRSGNTIYFGEGSWLTVV.

This clonotype was seen only a few times. The chain has TRBV28 and TRBJ2-7, with 10 bases identical to TRBD1. CDR1 is MDHEN, CDR2 SYDVKM, per germline. The junction had 9 bases not matched to a gene; V was cut back by 6 bases and J by 4 bases. The length of the CDR3 is 15 residues. CDR3 DNA sequence: TGTGCCAGCAGACAGCCGGGACAGGGGAAATACGAGCAGTACTTC. Its translation: CASRQPGQGKYEQYF.

This clonotype was seen repeatedly, ten times or more. The chain uses TRBV20-1 and TRBJ2-1, with TRBD2 matching 12 bases. The junction had 10 bases not matched to a gene; V was cut back by 0 bases and J by 4 bases. Looked up from germline, CDR1 is DFQATT and CDR2 is SNEGSKA (reference sequence). This CDR3 spans 18 amino acids. CDR3 DNA: TGCAGTGCTAGAGACGCTAGCGGGGGGGAGGTTCTGTACAATGAGCAGTTCTTC. Protein: CSARDASGGEVLYNEQFF.

This clonotype was detected ten times or more. This chain links TRBV28 with TRBJ1-1; no definite D call. Looked up from germline, CDR1 is MDHEN and CDR2 is SYDVKM. The CDR3 covers 17 residues. Trimming pared 2 bases from V and 1 base from J, leaving 17 bases between. In DNA form, the CDR3 reads TGTGCCAGCAGTTTAACAAGGGTTTTGAGTAGGAACACTGAAGCTTTCTTT. It yields the protein CASSLTRVLSRNTEAFF.

This clonotype was observed a few times. This chain connects TRBV15 to TRBJ1-4; D is perhaps TRBD1 (5 bases). V was pared by 0 bases and J by 7 bases, with 18 bases between. Germline V gives CDR1 LNHNV, CDR2 YYDKDF (reference sequence). The length of the CDR3 is 17 residues. The CDR3 region is CATSRDKTALGGEKLFF. The CDR3 DNA reads TGTGCCACCAGCAGAGATAAGACCGCTCTTGGGGGTGAAAAACTGTTTTTT. Full variable domain (outside the CDR3, taken from reference TRBV15 and TRBJ1-4): DAMVIQNPRYQVTQFGKPVTLSCSQTLNHNVMYWYQQKSSQAPKLLFHYYDKDFNNEADTPDNFQSRRPNTSFCFLDIRSPGLGDTAMYLCATSRDKTALGGEKLFFGSGTQLSVL.

This clonotype was observed at least ten times. The chain joins TRBV29-1 to TRBJ2-3; 9 bases are shared with TRBD1. Germline V gene lookup returns CDR1 SQVTM and CDR2 ANQGSEA. CDR3 size: 10 residues. V lost 5 bases to trimming and J lost 12 bases; unmatched junction nucleotides: 3. CDR3 DNA sequence: TGCAGCGTTCGGACAGGGGATCAGTATTTT. Translation gives CSVRTGDQYF.

In this sample, this clonotype turned up many times. J is TRBJ1-4 and V is TRBV4-2; D unclear. V dropped 4 bases and J dropped 4 bases, with 4 bases sitting between them. The CDR3 extends over 12 amino acids. Per germline, CDR1 LGHNA and CDR2 YNFKEQ. As DNA, the CDR3 is TGTGCCAGCAGCCTAGATAATGAAAAACTGTTTTTT. This encodes CASSLDNEKLFF.

This clonotype was recorded many times. The rearrangement links TRBV4-1 to TRBJ2-7; D is ambiguous. With 0 bases removed from V and 5 bases from J, the gap between germline ends came to 8 bases. The germline V gene has CDR1 MGHRA and CDR2 YSYEKL. The CDR3 runs to 13 residues. The CDR3 is CASSQDWRDEQYF. Written as DNA, the CDR3 is TGCGCCAGCAGCCAAGACTGGCGAGACGAGCAGTACTTC.

This chain connects TRBV30 to TRBJ2-5; 9 bases match TRBD1. The germline gives CDR1 GTSNPN, CDR2 SVGIG (reference sequence). The CDR3 loop spans 15 amino acids. V shed 5 bases, J shed 1 base, and the junction held 8 bases outside the gene matches. CDR3: CAWLTGTGFQETQYF. The CDR3 bases are TGTGCCTGGTTAACCGGGACAGGGTTCCAAGAGACCCAGTACTTC.

The sample holds many counts of this clonotype. The chain uses TRBV20-1 and TRBJ2-7, with 7 bases matching TRBD1. The V gene end was trimmed by 4 bases and the J gene end by 2 bases; junction bases not matched to a gene: 5. The CDR3 totals 13 residues. The germline gives CDR1 DFQATT, CDR2 SNEGSKA (reference sequence). In DNA form, the CDR3 reads TGCAGTGCTAACAGGGGCGGCACCTACGAGCAGTACTTC. Protein: CSANRGGTYEQYF.

This clonotype turned up a few times. The V and J genes are TRBV3-1 and TRBJ1-2, with D uncertain. The V gene lost 0 bases and the J gene lost 5 bases, with 10 bases spanning the gap. Germline lookup yields CDR1 LGHDT and CDR2 YNNKEL (reference sequence). This CDR3 is built from 14 residues. In DNA form, the CDR3 reads TGTGCCAGCAGCCAAGATGCAGGTGGATATGGCTACACCTTC. It encodes CASSQDAGGYGYTF. Using reference TRBV3-1 and TRBJ1-2 for the parts outside the CDR3, the full variable domain is DTAVSQTPKYLVTQMGNDKSIKCEQNLGHDTMYWYKQDSKKFLKIMFSYNNKELIINETVPNRFSPKSPDKAHLNLHINSLELGDSAVYFCASSQDAGGYGYTFGSGTRLTVV.

The table lists this clonotype with many counts. This chain uses TRBV7-9 with TRBJ2-7, with D tentatively TRBD1 or TRBD2 (5 bases each). V lost 8 bases and J 5 bases, leaving 16 bases between the germline ends. CDR1 is SEHNR and CDR2 is FQNEAQ in the germline V gene (reference sequence). The CDR3 length is 13 residues. The CDR3 region is CASSGRPYHEQYF. Here the CDR3 DNA reads TGTGCCAGCTCGGGACGGCCTTACCACGAGCAGTACTTC.

The table lists this clonotype with a few counts. V and J are TRBV27 and TRBJ2-1; possible D gene TRBD2, 6 bases. Per the germline V gene, CDR1 is MNHEY and CDR2 is SMNVEV (reference sequence). The CDR3 is 14 residues long. V was trimmed by 7 bases and J by 8 bases, leaving 18 bases between them. The CDR3 nucleotides read TGTGCCAGCACCCTGAAGGGCGGGATCTATGAGCAGTTCTTC. Protein: CASTLKGGIYEQFF.

This clonotype was counted at least ten times. This chain joins TRBV29-1 and TRBJ2-4, with D perhaps assigned TRBD1 or TRBD2 (5 bases each). The germline V gene has CDR1 SQVTM and CDR2 ANQGSEA. This CDR3 is built from 11 residues. V lost 3 bases and J 7 bases, leaving 7 bases between the germline ends. CDR3 in amino acids: CSVDEGNIQYF. The DNA of the CDR3 is TGCAGCGTTGATGAGGGGAACATTCAGTACTTC.